This TCR beta chain originates from a study of cytomegalovirus exposure and HLA in healthy donors. Regarding the study as a whole: Usually a TCR sequence was rare, but some public TCRs were found in many donors. Cytomegalovirus-associated status was assigned to fewer than 200 TCR beta chains.

A note on this clone: Antigen unknown.

Use of 60 Vbeta and 13 Jbeta primers characterized the PCR. Clones were sequenced by immunoSEQ multiplex PCR, and TCRdb holds only the in-frame ones, with some missing. Of about 200,000 clones listed, approximately 78% are singletons. V gave up 5 bases and J gave up 5 bases, with 6 bases separating them. From germline, CDR1 is SSHAT and CDR2 FNYEAQ (reference sequence). The CDR3 is 11 residues long. Material for sequencing was PBMCs. This chain links TRBV7-7 with TRBJ2-5; D is unresolved. This receptor was identified in a woman between 50 and 59 years old in good health and CMV-seropositive. As DNA, the CDR3 is TGTGCCAGCAGCGTCGGTGAGACCCAGTACTTC. Translation gives CASSVGETQYF.